A selection of T cell receptor beta chains follows, all from one sample in a study of shared clonotypes between healthy human individuals. TCRdb keeps only in-frame clones here, not all; method: immunoSEQ multiplex PCR. This table has some 2,000,000 clones, 85% to 95% appearing once. What was sequenced was naive CD4+ T cells sorted from blood. The receptors shown here come from a young man in good health. The CDR3 runs from the conserved cysteine through the conserved F or W. D genes are given only for firm matches. Size is stated for part of the rows, as once, few or many counts, or as a class when the clone is expanded.

size,J,D,V,DNA,CDR3
NA,TRBJ1-1,NA,TRBV7-9,TGTGCCAGCAGCTTACAGCCGAACACTGAAGCTTTCTTT,CASSLQPNTEAFF
NA,TRBJ2-7,TRBD2,TRBV6-5,TGTGCCAGCAGCCGGACTAGAGACGAGCAGTACTTC,CASSRTRDEQYF
NA,TRBJ1-5,NA,TRBV5-4,TGTGCCAGCAGCTCGGACAGTCAGCCCCAGCATTTT,CASSSDSQPQHF
few,TRBJ1-5,NA,TRBV6-6,TGTGCCAGCAGTTACGGAGGTTCCCACAATCAGCCCCAGCATTTT,CASSYGGSHNQPQHF
NA,TRBJ1-6,TRBD1,TRBV19,TGTGCCAGTAGAACAGGGGACAATTCACCCCTCCACTTT,CASRTGDNSPLHF
NA,TRBJ2-3,TRBD2,TRBV5-1,TGCGCCAGCAGCCCGGGACTACCCGACACAGATACGCAGTATTTT,CASSPGLPDTDTQYF
NA,TRBJ2-1,TRBD2,TRBV18,TGTGCCAGCTCATCGACGAGCCTAGCGGGAGGGGGTGAGCAGTTCTTC,CASSSTSLAGGGEQFF
NA,TRBJ2-7,NA,TRBV5-6,TGTGCCAGCAGCTTTAGACAGGCCTCCCACGAGCAGTACTTC,CASSFRQASHEQYF
NA,TRBJ1-5,NA,TRBV18,TGTGCCAGCTCTCCTGGACAGAAAGATAGCAATCAGCCCCAGCATTTT,CASSPGQKDSNQPQHF
NA,TRBJ2-6,NA,TRBV6-6,TGTGCCAGCCGGCCGGGTATCGTGGCTGGGGCCAACGTCCTGACTTTC,CASRPGIVAGANVLTF
NA,TRBJ2-5,TRBD2,TRBV5-1,TGCGCCAGCAGCCCTAGCGGGGGTCCCGAGACCCAGTACTTC,CASSPSGGPETQYF
NA,TRBJ2-5,NA,TRBV9,TGTGCCAGCAGCGTAGTTGAGGGAAGGCAAGTGGAGACCCAGTACTTC,CASSVVEGRQVETQYF
NA,TRBJ1-5,NA,TRBV5-5,TGTGCCAGCAGCTTAGACGGGGGGCTGGGCCAGCCCCAGCATTTT,CASSLDGGLGQPQHF
NA,TRBJ2-3,TRBD2,TRBV7-9,TGTGCCAGCAGCTCTACACTAGCGGGGGGAACAGATACGCAGTATTTT,CASSSTLAGGTDTQYF
NA,TRBJ2-7,TRBD1,TRBV10-3,TGTGCCATCAGTGAGGGACAGGACTACGAGCAGTACTTC,CAISEGQDYEQYF
NA,TRBJ2-2,TRBD2,TRBV4-3,TGCGCCAGCAGCCAACTACTAGCGGGCTTCACCGGGGAGCTGTTTTTT,CASSQLLAGFTGELFF
NA,TRBJ1-1,NA,TRBV4-1,TGCGCCAGCAGCCAAGATAGGGGTGCTGAAGCTTTCTTT,CASSQDRGAEAFF
NA,TRBJ1-2,TRBD1,TRBV14,TGTGCCAGCAGCCATAACACAGGGGATGGCTACACCTTC,CASSHNTGDGYTF
NA,TRBJ2-2,TRBD2,TRBV10-3,TGTGCCATCAGCCGCACCGGGGGGAGGACCGGGGAGCTGTTTTTT,CAISRTGGRTGELFF
NA,TRBJ1-5,TRBD1,TRBV5-1,TGCGCCAGCAGCCCGGGGGGGACAGGGAGTCAGCCCCAGCATTTT,CASSPGGTGSQPQHF
NA,TRBJ1-3,TRBD1,TRBV5-1,TGCGCCAGCAGCTTGGCCGAGACAGGGAGGGACACCATATATTTT,CASSLAETGRDTIYF
NA,TRBJ2-1,NA,TRBV6-1,TGTGCCAGCAGTGAAGAGTCAACCCCCAGCTACAATGAGCAGTTCTTC,CASSEESTPSYNEQFF
NA,TRBJ2-2,NA,TRBV15,TGTGCCACCAGCAGAGATGAGGTCGGCACCGGGGAGCTGTTTTTT,CATSRDEVGTGELFF
NA,TRBJ1-4,NA,TRBV2,TGTGCCAGCAGTGAGACCGGGACATTGGGTGAAAAACTGTTTTTT,CASSETGTLGEKLFF
NA,TRBJ2-1,TRBD2,TRBV9,TGTGCCAGCAGCGTAAGGGGGAGGGCTAGCGGGGCGGATAGGGATGAGCAGTTCTTC,CASSVRGRASGADRDEQFF
NA,TRBJ1-1,NA,TRBV19,TGTGCCAGTAGCCCGCCGGGCAGGGGTCTTAATGAAGCTTTCTTT,CASSPPGRGLNEAFF
NA,TRBJ2-1,NA,TRBV2,TGTGCCAGCACCGAAGGTGAACTACAGTTCTTC,CASTEGELQFF
NA,TRBJ2-2,TRBD1,TRBV7-9,TGTGCCAGCAGCCCGTCGGGACAGGGAAGGGAGCTGTTTTTT,CASSPSGQGRELFF
NA,TRBJ1-1,NA,TRBV2,TGTGCCAGCAGTGACCCCGGTTGGACTGAAGCTTTCTTT,CASSDPGWTEAFF
NA,TRBJ2-7,NA,TRBV7-9,TGTGCCAGCAGCTTGGCCGGGACTTCCTACGAGCAGTACTTC,CASSLAGTSYEQYF
NA,TRBJ1-2,NA,TRBV19,TGTGCCAGTAGTAGGGACGGTTACTATGGCTACACCTTC,CASSRDGYYGYTF
NA,TRBJ2-1,TRBD2,TRBV11-2,TGTGCCAGCAGCCCCGCCGGGACTAGCGGGGGGGCGGAGCAGTTCTTC,CASSPAGTSGGAEQFF
NA,TRBJ1-1,NA,TRBV18,TGTGCCAGCTCGCCCACGGGTTTGACTGAAGCTTTCTTT,CASSPTGLTEAFF
NA,TRBJ1-4,NA,TRBV11-2,TGTGCCAGCAGCTCAGGAGCACAGGGTGTAGTCTTGGGGGAAAAACTGTTTTTT,CASSSGAQGVVLGEKLFF
once,TRBJ1-2,TRBD1,TRBV27,TGTGCCAGCAGCTGGGACAGAGACTATGGCTACACCTTC,CASSWDRDYGYTF
NA,TRBJ2-2,NA,TRBV5-4,TGTGCCAGCAGCTCTCCGGCGTTGTCGTACACCGGGGAGCTGTTTTTT,CASSSPALSYTGELFF
NA,TRBJ1-2,TRBD1,TRBV30,TGTGCCTGGAGCGGACAGGGGTTAGTCTATGGCTACACCTTC,CAWSGQGLVYGYTF
NA,TRBJ1-5,TRBD1,TRBV4-1,TGCGCCAGCAGCCCGAGGACAGGGAATATTCAGCCCCAGCATTTT,CASSPRTGNIQPQHF
NA,TRBJ1-5,TRBD1,TRBV5-6,TGTGCCAGCAGCCTAGGACAGGGAACGGGCAATCAGCCCCAGCATTTT,CASSLGQGTGNQPQHF
NA,TRBJ2-5,NA,TRBV9,TGTGCCAGCAGCGACCTAGGGGAGACCCAGTACTTC,CASSDLGETQYF
NA,TRBJ2-5,TRBD1,TRBV14,TGTGCCAGCAGACTATCCGGGACAGGGGGCTCACCGTACCAAGAGACCCAGTACTTC,CASRLSGTGGSPYQETQYF
NA,TRBJ2-5,NA,TRBV2,TGTGCCAGCAGGACCGGGGGGCTGGAGACCCAGTACTTC,CASRTGGLETQYF
NA,TRBJ1-1,NA,TRBV4-1,TGCGCCAGCAGCCGGGGCCCTGTGAACACTGAAGCTTTCTTT,CASSRGPVNTEAFF
NA,TRBJ2-1,NA,TRBV30,TGTGCCTGGAGTGCCCGGAATGAGCAGTTCTTC,CAWSARNEQFF
NA,TRBJ2-7,TRBD2,TRBV10-3,TGTGCCATCAGTGAGTCTTTTAGGGAGACTAGCGGCTACGAGCAGTACTTC,CAISESFRETSGYEQYF
once,TRBJ1-2,NA,TRBV23-1,TGCGCCAGCAGTCAATCGCAGGGAGTAGTGGGCTACACCTTC,CASSQSQGVVGYTF
NA,TRBJ2-7,NA,TRBV7-2,TGTGCCAGCAGCTCCGAGCTGGACCGTCGCGAGCAGTACTTC,CASSSELDRREQYF
NA,TRBJ2-1,NA,TRBV9,TGTGCCAGCAGCTACGCGCGTTACAATGAGCAGTTCTTC,CASSYARYNEQFF
NA,TRBJ2-7,TRBD2,TRBV6-5,TGTGCCAGCAGCCGCGGGGGCGAGCAGTACTTC,CASSRGGEQYF
NA,TRBJ1-2,NA,TRBV28,TGTGCCAGCAGTTTCGGCAACTATGGCTACACCTTC,CASSFGNYGYTF
NA,TRBJ2-1,NA,TRBV7-2,TGTGCCAGCAGCTTAGAGAGGGCGGCGGCGGGGGAGCAGTTCTTC,CASSLERAAAGEQFF
NA,TRBJ2-5,TRBD2,TRBV7-2,TGTGCCAGCAGCTTAGTGAGTAGGACTAGGGGCGGAGAGACCCAGTACTTC,CASSLVSRTRGGETQYF
NA,TRBJ2-7,NA,TRBV5-1,TGCGCCAGCAGGCTGGGGGCAGGGTTCGGCTACGAGCAGTACTTC,CASRLGAGFGYEQYF